One and the same sample provided the 8 T cell receptor beta chains below, sequenced in a study of Ad26.COV2.S vaccination and SARS-CoV-2 variants. Treatment meaning: some 20 received Ad26.COV2.S at low or high dose, single or two shots; about 5 received placebo; per-sample allocation not given. Collection of the samples took place on day 63 after the first injection of vaccine or placebo. The assay was immunoSEQ multiplex PCR, and TCRdb's table has in-frame clones only and misses some. The profile shows a few hundred thousand clones, approximately 90% of them singletons. Sequenced material: peripheral blood, taken in a trial of Ad26.COV2.S vaccine versus placebo. These TCRs come from a person aged 18 to 65 who received the Ad26.COV2.S COVID-19 vaccine or a placebo.

The rearrangement uses TRBV24-1 and TRBJ2-5, with D possibly being TRBD1 (6 bases). The germline V gene has CDR1 KGHDR and CDR2 SFDVKD. V was shortened by 2 bases and J by 5 bases, with 14 bases between the two germline ends. The CDR3 consists of 15 residues. CDR3 sequence (DNA): TGTGCCACCAGTGATTCCCGGGACATCAGGGAGACCCAGTACTTC. This gives the protein CATSDSRDIRETQYF.

The chain couples TRBV30 to TRBJ2-7; 11 nucleotides match TRBD2. V shed 0 bases, J shed 6 bases, and the junction held 4 bases outside the gene matches. The CDR3 is 14 residues long. Germline V gene sequence: CDR1 GTSNPN, CDR2 SVGIG (reference sequence). The CDR3 is CAWSVLLAGAEQYF. The DNA of the CDR3 is TGTGCCTGGAGTGTCTTACTAGCGGGAGCCGAGCAGTACTTC. Variable domain in full (rest from reference TRBV30 and TRBJ2-7): SQTIHQWPATLVQPVGSPLSLECTVEGTSNPNLYWYRQAAGRGLQLLFYSVGIGQISSEVPQNLSASRPQDRQFILSSKKLLLSDSGFYLCAWSVLLAGAEQYFGPGTRLTVT.

The CDR3 region has the DNA TGTGCCAGCAGCTCAGACAGGGAGGGTGGCTACACCTTC. It is translated as CASSSDREGGYTF. This chain links TRBV5-5 with TRBJ1-2; TRBD1 matches 7 bases. Germline V gene sequence: CDR1 SGHKS, CDR2 YYEKEE (reference sequence). The CDR3 sequence is 13 residues long. The ends lost 3 bases at V and 7 bases at J; junction bases unmatched: 6.

The chain combines TRBV28 with TRBJ1-5; TRBD1 matches 9 bases. Germline values: CDR1 MDHEN, CDR2 SYDVKM. The trim removed 5 bases at V and 4 bases at J, leaving 9 bases unmatched. The CDR3 is 16 amino acids. CDR3 sequence: CASSEPTGQGNQPQHF. The CDR3, as DNA: TGTGCCAGCAGTGAACCTACCGGACAGGGGAATCAGCCCCAGCATTTT.

The J gene is TRBJ2-2, the V gene TRBV9; 9 bases fit TRBD2. Germline CDR1 SGDLS, CDR2 YYNGEE. The CDR3 spans 15 residues. V lost 6 bases and J lost 6; bases outside the gene matches: 9. DNA for the CDR3: TGTGCCAGCACCGAACTAGCGGGTCTTCCCGGGGAGCTGTTTTTT. It translates to CASTELAGLPGELFF.

Note on this clone: This specimen includes other DNA sequences encoding the same CDR3. This chain joins TRBV19 and TRBJ2-5; D not resolved. The CDR3 extends over 14 amino acids. V shed 1 base and J shed 1 base, with 7 bases lying between them. CDR1 and CDR2 from the germline V gene are LNHDA and SQIVND (reference sequence). The CDR3, as DNA: TGTGCCAGTAGTATAGGCGGTCGCCAAGAGACCCAGTACTTC. Amino acid sequence: CASSIGGRQETQYF.

This chain joins TRBV15 and TRBJ2-3; 9 bases are a match to TRBD2. V was pared by 0 bases and J by 8 bases, with 9 bases of the junction left unmatched. CDR3 size: 16 residues. Germline V lookup: CDR1 LNHNV, CDR2 YYDKDF (reference sequence). Here the CDR3 reads CATSRDRLAGTRTQYF. CDR3 nucleotide sequence: TGTGCCACCAGCAGAGATCGGCTAGCGGGGACCCGTACGCAGTATTTT. Variable domain in full (rest from reference TRBV15 and TRBJ2-3): DAMVIQNPRYQVTQFGKPVTLSCSQTLNHNVMYWYQQKSSQAPKLLFHYYDKDFNNEADTPDNFQSRRPNTSFCFLDIRSPGLGDTAMYLCATSRDRLAGTRTQYFGPGTRLTVL.

The rearrangement links TRBV6-5 to TRBJ1-1; a possible D gene is TRBD1 (5 bases). CDR1 and CDR2 from the germline V gene are MNHEY and SVGAGI. The CDR3 spans 16 residues. V lost 2 bases and J 4 bases, leaving 17 bases between the germline ends. CDR3 in DNA: TGTGCCAGCAGTTACATGGACCCAACAGGAGTCACTGAAGCTTTCTTT. It codes for CASSYMDPTGVTEAFF.